The rows below give T cell receptor beta chains drawn from one sample of a study of control samples from healthy donors and cancer patients. Sequencing was performed with immunoSEQ multiplex PCR; in TCRdb, only in-frame clones are kept and a portion is missing. Seen here are roughly 68,000 clones, about 83% observed once, and the top ten hold 15% to 17%. The sequenced sample was blood. All receptors come from a man in his fifties or sixties in good health. CDR3s include the opening cysteine and the closing phenylalanine or tryptophan. Fields, in order: CDR3 protein, CDR3 DNA, clone size, J gene, V gene, D gene. The D gene is left open where the match is weak. Size values are once, few and many counts, or a class for expanded clones, and some rows have none.

CSAAWTAQYGYTF,TGCAGCGCTGCTTGGACAGCCCAATATGGCTACACCTTC,NA,TRBJ1-2,TRBV29-1,NA
CAISGQGAENEQFF,TGTGCCATCAGTGGGCAGGGGGCTGAGAATGAGCAGTTCTTC,NA,TRBJ2-1,TRBV10-3,TRBD1
CASSPQRRGSTNEKLFF,TGTGCCAGCAGCCCGCAGCGGCGGGGATCAACTAATGAAAAACTGTTTTTT,NA,TRBJ1-4,TRBV7-6,NA
CASSQALTYEQYF,TGCGCCAGCAGCCAAGCCTTGACCTACGAGCAGTACTTC,NA,TRBJ2-7,TRBV4-3,NA
CASSLPLEGGNTEAFF,TGTGCCAGCAGTTTACCCCTAGAGGGGGGGAACACTGAAGCTTTCTTT,few,TRBJ1-1,TRBV28,NA
CASSPDGSYEQYF,TGTGCCAGCAGCCCGGACGGGAGCTACGAGCAGTACTTC,few,TRBJ2-7,TRBV7-6,NA
CASSFTGTLNTGELFF,TGTGCCAGCAGCTTTACCGGGACACTGAACACCGGGGAGCTGTTTTTT,NA,TRBJ2-2,TRBV11-3,NA
CASSPWRGLDGSGANVLTF,TGTGCCAGCAGCCCCTGGAGGGGTCTGGATGGGTCTGGGGCCAACGTCCTGACTTTC,NA,TRBJ2-6,TRBV11-3,NA
CASSSSGLTNEQFF,TGTGCCAGTAGTTCATCGGGACTGACTAATGAGCAGTTCTTC,once,TRBJ2-1,TRBV19,NA
CASSSVAGGVQYF,TGTGCCAGCAGTTCAGTAGCGGGAGGCGTGCAGTACTTC,NA,TRBJ2-7,TRBV6-5,TRBD2
CASSWGQGQETQYF,TGTGCCAGCAGCTGGGGACAGGGACAGGAGACCCAGTACTTC,NA,TRBJ2-5,TRBV7-9,TRBD1
CASSTGVGETQYF,TGTGCCAGCAGCACGGGGGTTGGAGAGACCCAGTACTTC,NA,TRBJ2-5,TRBV7-3,NA
CAIGDSGYEQYF,TGTGCCATCGGAGACAGTGGCTACGAGCAGTACTTC,NA,TRBJ2-7,TRBV10-3,NA
CASSQDRASGYNEQFF,TGTGCCAGCAGCCAAGATCGGGCTAGCGGTTACAATGAGCAGTTCTTC,NA,TRBJ2-1,TRBV4-2,TRBD2
CASSRLAGASTDTQYF,TGTGCCAGCAGTCGACTAGCGGGAGCGAGCACAGATACGCAGTATTTT,NA,TRBJ2-3,TRBV2,TRBD2
CASRSSGANVLTF,TGTGCCAGCAGAAGCTCTGGGGCCAACGTCCTGACTTTC,NA,TRBJ2-6,TRBV28,NA
CASSISSSSYEQYF,TGTGCCAGTAGTATTTCGAGCAGTTCCTACGAGCAGTACTTC,NA,TRBJ2-7,TRBV19,NA